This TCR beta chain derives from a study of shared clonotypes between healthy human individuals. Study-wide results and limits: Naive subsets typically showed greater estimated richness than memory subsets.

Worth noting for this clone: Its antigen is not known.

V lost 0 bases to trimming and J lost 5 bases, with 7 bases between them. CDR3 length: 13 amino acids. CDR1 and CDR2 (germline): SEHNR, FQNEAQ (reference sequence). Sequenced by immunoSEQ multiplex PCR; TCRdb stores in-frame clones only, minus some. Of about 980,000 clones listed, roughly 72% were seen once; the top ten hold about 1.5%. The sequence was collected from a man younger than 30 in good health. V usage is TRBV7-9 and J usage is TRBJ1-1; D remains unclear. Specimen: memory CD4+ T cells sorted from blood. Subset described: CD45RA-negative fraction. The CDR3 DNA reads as TGTGCCAGCAGCTTAGCGTTATGGACTGAAGCTTTCTTT. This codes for CASSLALWTEAFF.